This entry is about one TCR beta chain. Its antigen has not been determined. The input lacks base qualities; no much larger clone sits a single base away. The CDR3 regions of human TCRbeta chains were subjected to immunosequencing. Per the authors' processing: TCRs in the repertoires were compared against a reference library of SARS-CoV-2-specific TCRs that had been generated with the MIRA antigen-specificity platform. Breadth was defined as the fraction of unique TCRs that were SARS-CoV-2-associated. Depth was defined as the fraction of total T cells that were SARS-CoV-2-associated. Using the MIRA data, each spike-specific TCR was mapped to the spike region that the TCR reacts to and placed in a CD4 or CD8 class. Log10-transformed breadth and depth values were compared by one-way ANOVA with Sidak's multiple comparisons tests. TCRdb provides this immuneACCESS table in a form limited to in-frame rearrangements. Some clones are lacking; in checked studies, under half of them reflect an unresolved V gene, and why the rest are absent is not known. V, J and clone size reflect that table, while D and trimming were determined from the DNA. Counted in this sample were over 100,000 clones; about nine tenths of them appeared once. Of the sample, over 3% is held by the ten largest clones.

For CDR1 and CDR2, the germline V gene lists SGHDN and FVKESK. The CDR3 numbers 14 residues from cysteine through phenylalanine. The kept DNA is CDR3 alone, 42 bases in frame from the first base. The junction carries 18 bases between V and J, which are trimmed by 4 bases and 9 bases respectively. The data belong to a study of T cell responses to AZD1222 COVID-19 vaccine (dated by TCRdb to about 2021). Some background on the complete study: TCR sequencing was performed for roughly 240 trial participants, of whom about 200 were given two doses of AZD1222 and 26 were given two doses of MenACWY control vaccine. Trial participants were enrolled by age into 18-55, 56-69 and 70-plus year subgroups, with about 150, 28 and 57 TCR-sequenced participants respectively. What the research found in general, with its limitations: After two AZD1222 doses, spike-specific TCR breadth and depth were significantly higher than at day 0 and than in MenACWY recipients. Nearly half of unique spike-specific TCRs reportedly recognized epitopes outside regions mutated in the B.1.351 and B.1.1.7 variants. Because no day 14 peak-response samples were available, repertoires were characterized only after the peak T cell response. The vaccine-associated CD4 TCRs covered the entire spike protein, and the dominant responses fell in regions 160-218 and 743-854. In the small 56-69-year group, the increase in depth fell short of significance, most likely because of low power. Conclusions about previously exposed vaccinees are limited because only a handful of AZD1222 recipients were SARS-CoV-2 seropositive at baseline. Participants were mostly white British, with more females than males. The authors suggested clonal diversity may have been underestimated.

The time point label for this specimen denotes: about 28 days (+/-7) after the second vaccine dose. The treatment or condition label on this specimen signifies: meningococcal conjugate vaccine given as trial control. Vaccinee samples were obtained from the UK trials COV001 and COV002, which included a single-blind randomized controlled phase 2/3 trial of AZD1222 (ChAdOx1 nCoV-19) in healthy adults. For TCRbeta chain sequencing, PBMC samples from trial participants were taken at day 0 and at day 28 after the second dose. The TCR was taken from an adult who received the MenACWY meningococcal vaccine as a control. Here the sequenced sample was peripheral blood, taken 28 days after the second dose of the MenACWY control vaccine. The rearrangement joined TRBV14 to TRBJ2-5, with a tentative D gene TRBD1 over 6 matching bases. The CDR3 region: CASSRVGAQYSQYF. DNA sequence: TGTGCCAGCAGCCGAGTGGGGGCGCAATATTCCCAGTACTTC.